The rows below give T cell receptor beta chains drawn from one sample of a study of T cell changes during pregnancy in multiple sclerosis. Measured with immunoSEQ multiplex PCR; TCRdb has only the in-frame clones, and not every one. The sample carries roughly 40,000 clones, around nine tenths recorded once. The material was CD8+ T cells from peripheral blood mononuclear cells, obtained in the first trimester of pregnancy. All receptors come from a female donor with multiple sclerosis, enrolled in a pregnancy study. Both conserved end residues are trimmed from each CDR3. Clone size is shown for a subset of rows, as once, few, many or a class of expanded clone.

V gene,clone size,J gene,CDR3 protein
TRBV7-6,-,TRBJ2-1,ASSLLLPGDEQF
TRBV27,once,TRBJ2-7,ASSLYTGHPSYEQY
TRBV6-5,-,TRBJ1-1,ASTTGDSNTEAF
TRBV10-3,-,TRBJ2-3,AISSGLAGVPSTDTQY
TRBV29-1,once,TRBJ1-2,SVEDPAGLYGYT
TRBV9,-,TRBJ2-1,ASSGPAASGGFYNEQF
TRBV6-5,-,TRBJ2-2,AARGWTTRELF
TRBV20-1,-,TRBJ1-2,SATSGYT
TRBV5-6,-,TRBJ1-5,ASSSDSLGQPQH
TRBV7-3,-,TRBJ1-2,ASSLGQGSRNYGYT
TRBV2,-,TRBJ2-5,ASWAQGHGSQY
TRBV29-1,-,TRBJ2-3,SVSESTSGGLGTQY
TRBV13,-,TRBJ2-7,ASSASRFSGWSSYEQY
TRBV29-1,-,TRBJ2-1,SVDGGEYNEQF
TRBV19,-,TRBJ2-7,ASSSSGGGSYEQY
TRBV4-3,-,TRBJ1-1,ASSQDPGITEAF
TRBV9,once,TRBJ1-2,ASSGRGGPGGYT
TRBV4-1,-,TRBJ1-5,ASSQEQFNQPQH
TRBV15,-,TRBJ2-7,ATSRDTQGGVEQY
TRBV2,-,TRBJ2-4,ASRTGLAKNIQY
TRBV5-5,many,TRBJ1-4,ASSRDLNEKLF
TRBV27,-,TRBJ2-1,ASSLSSPNEQF
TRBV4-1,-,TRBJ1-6,ASSQDSGPNSPLH
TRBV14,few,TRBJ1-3,ASGRTGRGNTIY
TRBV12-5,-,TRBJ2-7,ASGLAPLEQY
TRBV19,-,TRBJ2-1,ASSTTGYNEQF
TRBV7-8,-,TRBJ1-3,ASSLGSSGNTIY
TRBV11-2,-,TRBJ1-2,ASSPGRGGGVYGYT
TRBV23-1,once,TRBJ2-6,ASSQSFARDREFPGANVLT
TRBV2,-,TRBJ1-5,ASTGAGGVSNQPQH
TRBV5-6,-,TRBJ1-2,ASSLVRDYGYT
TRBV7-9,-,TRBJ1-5,ASSQQSFGNQPQH
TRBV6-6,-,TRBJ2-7,ASSGDWTAGYEQY
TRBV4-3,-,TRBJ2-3,ASSQEWRGGTDTQY
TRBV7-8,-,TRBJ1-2,ASSSTFAGVYGYT
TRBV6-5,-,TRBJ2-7,ASSFRGTGIYYEQY
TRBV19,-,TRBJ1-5,ASMQGFNQPQH
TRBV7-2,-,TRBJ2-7,ASSSQPLGQWTYEQY
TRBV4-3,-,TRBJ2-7,ASSQDRGYEQY
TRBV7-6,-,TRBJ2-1,ASSNQLAGGPNEQF
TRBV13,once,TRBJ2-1,ASSRQRLAGGFSSYNEQF
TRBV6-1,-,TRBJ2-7,ASKRGALEQY
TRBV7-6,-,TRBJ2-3,ASSQGVSTDTQY
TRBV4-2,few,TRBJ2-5,ASSQDIRDYSRSETQY
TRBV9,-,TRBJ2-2,ASSPWGQGNTGELF
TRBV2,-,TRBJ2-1,ASSGDRGLTQF